This T cell receptor (beta chain) was documented in a study of blood T cells in healthy people across ages. Overall study findings and caveats: In older individuals, TCR beta diversity per million T cells was lower, falling roughly linearly with age. Among long-lived donors, naive CD4+ cells were more numerous and diversity higher than in aged donors.

As for this clonotype: Its specificity is unknown.

The germline gives CDR1 SEHNR, CDR2 FQNEAQ (reference sequence). The V gene lost 2 bases and the J gene lost 3 bases, with 13 bases spanning the gap. The CDR3 is 15 amino acids. Every sample yielded at least 6.5 million isolated PBMCs. For the second PCR, which ran for 7 to 11 cycles, a sample-barcoded 5' primer and a J-beta primer mix were used. Each cDNA molecule was tagged by a template-switch adaptor with 12 random nucleotides. TCRdb fed the 5' RACE reads into MiXCR, producing one record per CDR3 protein. The repertoire holds some 1.4 million distinct CDR3 sequences, with approximately 40% as singletons.

The sequence came from a woman in her late teens or twenties in good health. The sample was blood. The chain has TRBV7-9 and TRBJ1-1; D is undetermined. The CDR3 coding sequence is TGTGCCAGCAGCTTATTAAGCTTAGATTACACTGAAGCTTTCTTT. This gives the protein CASSLLSLDYTEAFF.